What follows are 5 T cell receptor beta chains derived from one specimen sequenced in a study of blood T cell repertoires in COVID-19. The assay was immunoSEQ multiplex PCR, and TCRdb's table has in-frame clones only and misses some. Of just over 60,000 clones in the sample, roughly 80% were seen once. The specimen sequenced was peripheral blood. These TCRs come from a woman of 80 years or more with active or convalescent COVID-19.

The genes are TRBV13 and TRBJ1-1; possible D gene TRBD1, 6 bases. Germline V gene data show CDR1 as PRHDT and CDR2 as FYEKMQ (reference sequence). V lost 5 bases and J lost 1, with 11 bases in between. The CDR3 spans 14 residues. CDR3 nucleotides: TGTGCCAGCAGCCCAGAGGACAGGAACACTGAAGCTTTCTTT. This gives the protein CASSPEDRNTEAFF.

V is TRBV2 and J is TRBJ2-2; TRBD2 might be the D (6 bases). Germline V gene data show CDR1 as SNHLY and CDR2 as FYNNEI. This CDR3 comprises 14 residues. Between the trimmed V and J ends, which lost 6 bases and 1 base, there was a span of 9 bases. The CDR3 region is CASRTGRNTGELFF. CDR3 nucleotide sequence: TGTGCCAGCAGAACCGGGAGGAACACCGGGGAGCTGTTTTTT.

The CDR3: CASSWDRASGNTIYF. The CDR3, as DNA: TGCGCCAGCAGCTGGGACAGGGCCTCGGGAAACACCATATATTTT. This chain joins TRBV4-1 and TRBJ1-3, with 9 bases lining up with TRBD1. This CDR3 has 15 amino acids. Trimming at V came to 5 bases and at J to 4 bases, leaving 6 bases not matched to a gene. Germline assignment: CDR1 MGHRA and CDR2 YSYEKL.

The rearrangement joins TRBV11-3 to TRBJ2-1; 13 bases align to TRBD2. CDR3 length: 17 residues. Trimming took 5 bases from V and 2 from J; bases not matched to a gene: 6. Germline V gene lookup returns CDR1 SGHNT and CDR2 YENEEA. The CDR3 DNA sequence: TGTGCCAGCAGCCCGCGACTAGCGGGGGGTGCCTACAATGAGCAGTTCTTC. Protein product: CASSPRLAGGAYNEQFF.

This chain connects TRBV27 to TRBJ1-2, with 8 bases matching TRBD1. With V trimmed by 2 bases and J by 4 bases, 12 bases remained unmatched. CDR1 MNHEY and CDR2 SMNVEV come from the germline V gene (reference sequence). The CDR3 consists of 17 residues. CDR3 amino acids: CASSLKGGRGRIYGYTF. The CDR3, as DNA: TGTGCCAGCAGTTTAAAAGGGGGCAGGGGGCGCATCTATGGCTACACCTTC.